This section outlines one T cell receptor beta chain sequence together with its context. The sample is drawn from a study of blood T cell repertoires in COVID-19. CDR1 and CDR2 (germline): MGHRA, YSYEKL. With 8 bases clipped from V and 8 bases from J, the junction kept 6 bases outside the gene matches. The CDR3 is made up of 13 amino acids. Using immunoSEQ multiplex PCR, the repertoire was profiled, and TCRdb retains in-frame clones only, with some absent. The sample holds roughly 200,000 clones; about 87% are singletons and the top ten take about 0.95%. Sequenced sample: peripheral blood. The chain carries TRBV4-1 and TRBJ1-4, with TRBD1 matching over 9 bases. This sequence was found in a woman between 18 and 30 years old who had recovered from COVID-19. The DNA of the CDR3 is TGCGCCAGCCGGGGGACAGGGAACGAAAAACTGTTTTTT. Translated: CASRGTGNEKLFF.